These 24 T cell receptor beta chains share one sample of origin, sequenced in a study of T cells after yellow fever vaccination. TCRdb re-analysed the 5' RACE reads in MiXCR, keeping a single row per CDR3 protein. The data hold 450,000 to 600,000 distinct CDR3 sequences, with about 17% observed a single time. Sample: PBMCs, taken roughly 5 days after the first yellow fever vaccination. These receptor sequences come from a man aged 18 to 29 who received the YFV17D yellow fever vaccine.

The chain links TRBV4-1 to TRBJ1-6; D is perhaps TRBD1 (6 bases). Trimming cost V 2 bases and J 9 bases, with 11 bases left between them. This CDR3 region has 14 residues. The V gene's germline CDR1 is MGHRA and CDR2 YSYEKL. The CDR3: CASSQTGGPSPLHF. The CDR3 region has the DNA TGCGCCAGCAGCCAAACGGGGGGCCCTTCACCCCTCCACTTT.

This clonotype was seen more than once but under ten times. V gene TRBV4-1 combines with J gene TRBJ2-1; D not certain. The CDR3 extends over 13 amino acids. The V end lost 2 bases, the J end lost 6 bases, and 8 bases lay between the germline ends. CDR1 and CDR2 from the germline V gene are MGHRA and YSYEKL. DNA of the CDR3: TGCGCCAGCAGCCAAAGACTCCCCAATGAGCAGTTCTTC. It encodes CASSQRLPNEQFF.

The sample holds a few counts of this clonotype. This chain links TRBV7-9 with TRBJ2-7; D gene unclear. The V gene lost 3 bases and the J gene lost 3 bases, with 15 bases spanning the gap. This CDR3 comprises 15 residues. Germline V gives CDR1 SEHNR, CDR2 FQNEAQ (reference sequence). The CDR3 nucleotides are TGTGCCAGCAGCTTTATTAAGGATGGGGACTACGAGCAGTACGTC. Its translation: CASSFIKDGDYEQYV.

The CDR3 bases are TGTGCCAGCAGTTTGAGACTAGGGTACCAAGAGACCCAGTACTTC. Protein: CASSLRLGYQETQYF. The chain joins TRBV12-3 or TRBV12-4 to TRBJ2-5; the D gene is possibly TRBD2 (6 bases). The CDR3 consists of 15 residues. V dropped 3 bases and J dropped 0 bases, with 11 bases sitting between them.

The rearrangement uses TRBV5-1 and TRBJ2-1; D uncertain. Trimming cost V 2 bases and J 5 bases, with 11 bases left between them. The CDR3 runs to 14 residues. Germline V lookup: CDR1 SGHRS, CDR2 YFSETQ. CDR3 nucleotides: TGCGCCAGCAGCTTCACTTCTGGAAACAATGAGCAGTTCTTC. Amino acids: CASSFTSGNNEQFF.

V is TRBV18 and J is TRBJ1-1; D is unclear. The CDR3 consists of 13 residues. V lost 4 bases, J lost 8 bases, and 14 bases lay in between. The germline CDR1 and CDR2 sequences are KGHSH and LQKENI. The CDR3: CASSQVESAEAFF. The CDR3 region has the DNA TGTGCCAGCTCACAGGTTGAGTCAGCCGAAGCTTTCTTT.

This clonotype came up a few times. The rearrangement joins TRBV5-4 to TRBJ2-1; the D gene could be TRBD1 or TRBD2 (5 bases each). This CDR3 spans 15 amino acids. Looked up from germline, CDR1 is SGHNT and CDR2 is YYREEE (reference sequence). V was shortened by 2 bases and J by 0 bases, with 9 bases between the two germline ends. The CDR3 region has the DNA TGTGCCAGCAGCTTCGGGGCGAGCTCCTACAATGAGCAGTTCTTC. It encodes CASSFGASSYNEQFF.

The V gene is TRBV3-1, the J gene TRBJ2-1; D might be TRBD1 or TRBD2, each matching 5 bases. Trimming stripped 0 bases from V and 9 bases from J, with 12 bases between. The CDR3 runs 14 residues. The germline V gene encodes CDR1 LGHDT and CDR2 YNNKEL (reference sequence). CDR3 amino acids: CASSQEAEQAEQFF. CDR3 coding DNA: TGTGCCAGCAGCCAAGAAGCGGAACAGGCTGAGCAGTTCTTC.

This chain links TRBV6-2 or TRBV6-3 with TRBJ1-1; possibly TRBD1 for D (5 bases). CDR1 and CDR2 (germline): MNHEY, SVGEGT. The CDR3 spans 15 residues. Trimming stripped 2 bases from V and 1 base from J, with 11 bases between. The CDR3 nucleotides are TGTGCCAGCAGTTACCCTACGACAGAGAACACTGAAGCTTTCTTT. This encodes CASSYPTTENTEAFF.

This clonotype was counted only a few times. This sequence joins TRBV11-2 and TRBJ1-6; maybe TRBD1 (6 bases). Trimming pared 8 bases from V and 5 bases from J, leaving 13 bases between. CDR1 is SGHAT and CDR2 is FQNNGV in the germline V gene. The CDR3 sequence is 14 residues long. Here the CDR3 reads CASAGQSNNSPLHF. The CDR3 coding sequence is TGTGCCAGCGCCGGACAGTCTAATAATTCACCCCTCCACTTT.

This clonotype was seen a handful of times. The genes are TRBV6-4 and TRBJ2-3, with a possible D match to TRBD1 (5 bases). This CDR3 is 14 amino acids long. V gave up 3 bases and J gave up 2 bases, with 9 bases separating them. The germline V gene encodes CDR1 MRHNA and CDR2 SNTAGT. The CDR3 reads CASSERGYTDTQYF. CDR3 sequence (DNA): TGTGCCAGCAGTGAAAGGGGTTACACAGATACGCAGTATTTT.

The CDR3 DNA sequence: TGTGCCAGCAGCTACCGGGACAGGGTACGCGAGCAGTACGTC. Translated: CASSYRDRVREQYV. The chain combines TRBV5-6 with TRBJ2-7, with 9 bases fitting TRBD1. V was pared by 3 bases and J by 6 bases, with 7 bases of the junction left unmatched. Germline CDR1 SGHDT, CDR2 YYEEEE. CDR3 size: 14 residues.

CDR3 protein: CSATPSGANVLTF. The CDR3 DNA reads TGCAGTGCTACCCCCTCTGGGGCCAACGTCCTGACTTTC. V gene TRBV20-1 combines with J gene TRBJ2-6; D uncertain. The CDR3 has 13 residues. Trimming pared 4 bases from V and 0 bases from J, leaving 4 bases between. Germline V lookup: CDR1 DFQATT, CDR2 SNEGSKA (reference sequence).

This clonotype was found a few times. J is TRBJ2-3 and V is TRBV11-1, with 9 bases matching TRBD1. The CDR3 loop spans 18 amino acids. Germline CDR1 is SGHAT and CDR2 is FQDESV (reference sequence). V lost 5 bases to trimming and J lost 3 bases; unmatched junction nucleotides: 15. The CDR3: CASSDSRDREMETDTQYF. CDR3 sequence (DNA): TGTGCCAGCAGCGACTCCCGGGACAGGGAGATGGAGACAGATACGCAGTATTTT.

This clonotype was detected only a few times. The chain uses TRBV4-2 and TRBJ2-2, with 9 bases that match TRBD1. The CDR3 is 17 amino acids. Trimming removed 6 bases from V and 1 base from J; junction bases left unmatched: 9. CDR1 LGHNA and CDR2 YNFKEQ come from the germline V gene. The CDR3 DNA sequence: TGTGCCAGCAGTCCACTCCCGGGACAGGGGAACACCGGGGAGCTGTTTTTT. Translated: CASSPLPGQGNTGELFF.

This clonotype was seen more than once but under ten times. The rearrangement links TRBV28 to TRBJ2-4; a weak D match, TRBD1 (5 bases). Germline CDR1 reads MDHEN; CDR2 reads SYDVKM. This CDR3 is 12 amino acids long. Trimming pared 8 bases from V and 4 bases from J, leaving 9 bases between. The CDR3 bases are TGTGCCAGCCGCTCAGGGAAAAACATTCAGTACTTC. Amino acid sequence: CASRSGKNIQYF.

This clonotype was counted only a few times. The chain links TRBV18 to TRBJ2-1, with 9 nucleotides matching TRBD1. The CDR3 is 16 residues long. Germline V gene data show CDR1 as KGHSH and CDR2 as LQKENI. The V and J ends lost 2 bases and 6 bases, in that order; junction bases with no gene match: 8. The CDR3 region is CASSPTGTGPPNEQFF. CDR3 DNA: TGTGCCAGCTCACCAACCGGGACAGGGCCCCCCAATGAGCAGTTCTTC.

A few counts support this clonotype. The chain combines TRBV12-3 or TRBV12-4 with TRBJ2-1, with 8 positions matching TRBD2. This CDR3 region has 16 residues. Losses at the gene ends were 7 bases for V and 3 bases for J; bases not matched to a gene: 11. CDR3 sequence: CASTPGLAGRYNEQFF. In DNA, the CDR3 is TGTGCCAGCACCCCCGGGCTAGCGGGCCGCTACAATGAGCAGTTCTTC.

This clonotype has just a few counts. The rearrangement links TRBV7-2 to TRBJ2-3; tentative D call: TRBD2 (5 bases). The CDR3 covers 13 residues. V shed 4 bases and J shed 2 bases, with 7 bases lying between them. Germline loops: CDR1 SGHTA, CDR2 FQGNSA. CDR3 sequence reads: CASSSAATDTQYF. In DNA form, the CDR3 reads TGTGCCAGCAGCTCAGCGGCCACAGATACGCAGTATTTT.

The chain recombines TRBV7-2 with TRBJ2-7, with a weak D call TRBD2 (6 bases). The CDR3 is 16 amino acids. Trimming stripped 3 bases from V and 0 bases from J, with 15 bases between. Germline V gene data show CDR1 as SGHTA and CDR2 as FQGNSA. CDR3 protein: CASSFVGGVISYEQYF. The DNA for the CDR3 is TGTGCCAGCAGCTTTGTAGGAGGGGTGATCTCCTACGAGCAGTACTTC.

This clonotype was seen more than once but under ten times. The V gene is TRBV20-1, the J gene TRBJ1-1, with D unclear. CDR3 size: 14 residues. Trimming stripped 3 bases from V and 3 bases from J, with 14 bases between. Germline CDR1 and CDR2: DFQATT and SNEGSKA (reference sequence). The CDR3 sequence: CSASGGFEYTEAFF. Here the CDR3 DNA reads TGCAGTGCTAGTGGCGGATTCGAGTACACTGAAGCTTTCTTT.

This clonotype was seen more than once but under ten times. The V call is TRBV5-1, the J call TRBJ2-3; 9 nucleotides align to TRBD2. CDR3 length: 15 residues. V was pared by 7 bases and J by 3 bases, with 9 bases of the junction left unmatched. From germline, CDR1 is SGHRS and CDR2 YFSETQ. This CDR3 reads CASYWRGGETDTQYF. The CDR3 DNA follows: TGCGCCAGCTATTGGCGGGGGGGAGAGACAGATACGCAGTATTTT.

The chain joins TRBV19 to TRBJ2-7; 9 bases fit TRBD1. The V gene end was trimmed by 6 bases and the J gene end by 6 bases; junction bases not matched to a gene: 12. This CDR3 comprises 15 residues. The germline V gene has CDR1 LNHDA and CDR2 SQIVND (reference sequence). CDR3 loop: CASSGTGTGLIEQYF. As DNA, the CDR3 is TGTGCCAGTAGCGGTACCGGGACAGGGCTCATCGAGCAGTACTTC. The full variable domain, in which reference TRBV19 and TRBJ2-7 provide the parts outside the CDR3, is DGGITQSPKYLFRKEGQNVTLSCEQNLNHDAMYWYRQDPGQGLRLIYYSQIVNDFQKGDIAEGYSVSREKKESFPLTVTSAQKNPTAFYLCASSGTGTGLIEQYFGPGTRLTVT.

The gene calls are TRBV20-1 and TRBJ1-6; unclear D gene. Germline V CDR1 and CDR2: DFQATT, SNEGSKA (reference sequence). Trimming pared 3 bases from V and 0 bases from J, leaving 9 bases between. The CDR3 contains 15 residues. DNA for the CDR3: TGCAGTGCTAGTTTGGAGAGCTCCTATAATTCACCCCTCCACTTT. Translation: CSASLESSYNSPLHF.